This T cell receptor beta chain appears in the sequencing data of a study of T-cell reconstitution after alpha-beta-depleted transplantation in children. Between the trimmed V and J ends, which lost 10 bases and 6 bases, there was a span of 16 bases. CDR3 size: 12 residues. A library of TCRbeta sequences, prepared with unique molecular identifiers, was generated. TCRdb passed the PCR reads through MiXCR, listing each CDR3 protein once. This sample has around 480,000 distinct CDR3 sequences, with approximately 32% found just once. The receptor was isolated from a human donor who donated a stem cell graft to a child with aplastic anemia. The V and J genes are TRBV12-3 or TRBV12-4 and TRBJ2-7, with D tentatively TRBD1 (6 bases). The sequences come from PBMCs from the stem cell graft donor, collected from the stem cell graft. CDR3 protein: CATDTGYGEQYF. Written as DNA, the CDR3 is TGTGCCACGGATACAGGGTACGGCGAGCAGTACTTC.